This record covers a single T cell receptor beta chain. What it binds is unknown. The CDR3 is made up of 16 amino acids. Germline CDR1 LGHNA, CDR2 YNFKEQ. The germline V and J ends were trimmed by 0 bases and 0 bases, with 9 bases remaining between them. The sample belongs to a study of T cell responses to AZD1222 COVID-19 vaccine. General observations from the study: Nearly half of spike-specific TCRs reportedly go after variant regions that carry no mutations. White British ancestry dominated among donors, who included more females, and clonal diversity was possibly underestimated.

Here immunoSEQ multiplex PCR was the method, and the copy in TCRdb shows in-frame clones only, minus some. Among around 15,000 clones listed, approximately 80% were seen once. The V gene is TRBV4-2, the J gene TRBJ2-1; D possibly uses TRBD1 or TRBD2 (6 bases each). The clonotype was recovered from an adult who received the AZD1222 COVID-19 vaccine. The input for sequencing was peripheral blood, taken 28 days after the second AZD1222 dose. CDR3 coding DNA: TGTGCCAGCAGCCAAGATCCGGGGGCCTCCTACAATGAGCAGTTCTTC. Translated: CASSQDPGASYNEQFF.